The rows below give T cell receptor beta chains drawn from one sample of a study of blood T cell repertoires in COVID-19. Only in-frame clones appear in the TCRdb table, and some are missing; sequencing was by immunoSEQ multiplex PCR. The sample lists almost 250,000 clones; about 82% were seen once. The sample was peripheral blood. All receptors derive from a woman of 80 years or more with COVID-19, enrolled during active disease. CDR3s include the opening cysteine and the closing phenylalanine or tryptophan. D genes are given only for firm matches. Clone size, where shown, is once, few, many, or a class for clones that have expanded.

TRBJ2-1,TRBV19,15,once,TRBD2,TGTGCCAGTAGTATAGACGGAGCGGGGGCAAATGAGCAGTTCTTC,CASSIDGAGANEQFF
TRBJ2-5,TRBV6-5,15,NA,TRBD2,TGTGCCAGCAGCCTCCTAGCGGGAGACCAAGAGACCCAGTACTTC,CASSLLAGDQETQYF
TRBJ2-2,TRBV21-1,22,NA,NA,TGTGCCAGCAGCACGCGACTAAGGCGGGGGGGTTTTTTCGTTCGAGTCACCGGGGAGCTGTTTTTT,CASSTRLRRGGFFVRVTGELFF
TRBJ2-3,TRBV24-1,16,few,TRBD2,TGTGCCACCAGTGACACCCGGCTAGCGGGGACAGATACGCAGTATTTT,CATSDTRLAGTDTQYF
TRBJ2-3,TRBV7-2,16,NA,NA,TGTGCCAGCAGCTTAGCGGGGGGGCCAGTCACAGATACGCAGTATTTT,CASSLAGGPVTDTQYF
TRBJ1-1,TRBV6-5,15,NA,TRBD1,TGTGCCAGCAGTAAACCGGGACAGGGGTATACTGAAGCTTTCTTT,CASSKPGQGYTEAFF
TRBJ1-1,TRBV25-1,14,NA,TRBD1,TGTGCCAGCAGGGCGACAGGGATAAACACTGAAGCTTTCTTT,CASRATGINTEAFF
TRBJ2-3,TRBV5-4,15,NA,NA,TGTGCCAGCAGCTTAGTTAGCGGCAACACAGATACGCAGTATTTT,CASSLVSGNTDTQYF
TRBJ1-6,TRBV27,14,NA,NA,TGTGCCAGCAGTTTAAACAGGGTCAATTCACCCCTCCACTTT,CASSLNRVNSPLHF
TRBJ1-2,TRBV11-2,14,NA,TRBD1,TGTGCCAGCAGCTTAGGAGGGGGCGACTATGGCTACACCTTC,CASSLGGGDYGYTF
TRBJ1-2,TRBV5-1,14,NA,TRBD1,TGCGCCAGCAGCCTGGACAGGGGTTTCTATGGCTACACCTTC,CASSLDRGFYGYTF
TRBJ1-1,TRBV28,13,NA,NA,TGTGCCAGCAAGGTCCCGGGGTTGACTGAAGCTTTCTTT,CASKVPGLTEAFF
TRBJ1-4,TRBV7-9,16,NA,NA,TGTGCCAGCAGCTCAACCGGGACACTGCTAAATGAAAAACTGTTTTTT,CASSSTGTLLNEKLFF
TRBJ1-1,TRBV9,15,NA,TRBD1,TGTGCCAGCAGCGTCGGGACAGCTAGTAACCTCGAAGCTTTCTTT,CASSVGTASNLEAFF
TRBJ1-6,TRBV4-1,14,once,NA,TGCGCCAGCAGCCGTGACAGGAATAATTCACCCCTCCACTTT,CASSRDRNNSPLHF
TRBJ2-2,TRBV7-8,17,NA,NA,TGTGCCAGCAGCTCGAGAGCCGGGGTGGGGAATACCGGGGAGCTGTTTTTT,CASSSRAGVGNTGELFF
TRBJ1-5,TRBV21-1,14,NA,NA,TGTGCCAGCAGCAAAGCTACCGTGCGGCAGCCCCAGCATTTT,CASSKATVRQPQHF
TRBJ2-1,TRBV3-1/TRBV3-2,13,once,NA,TGTGCCAGCAGCCAAGGACAGTGCAATGAGCAGTTCTTC,CASSQGQCNEQFF
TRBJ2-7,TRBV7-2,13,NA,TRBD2,TGTGCCAGCGCGACTAGCGGGGGCTACGAGCAGTACTTC,CASATSGGYEQYF
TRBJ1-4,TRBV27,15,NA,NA,TGTGCCAGCAGTTTATCGCCAGGGCTAAATGAAAAACTGTTTTTT,CASSLSPGLNEKLFF
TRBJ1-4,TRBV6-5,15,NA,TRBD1,TGTGCCAGCACTAGGGGACAGTCAACTAATGAAAAACTGTTTTTT,CASTRGQSTNEKLFF
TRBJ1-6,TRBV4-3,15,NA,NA,TGCGCCAGCAGCCAAGCTAATACGTGGGGCTCACCCCTCCACTTT,CASSQANTWGSPLHF
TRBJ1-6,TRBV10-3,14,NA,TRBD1,TGTGCCACCGGACAGGGGGCGGGGAATTCACCCCTCCACTTT,CATGQGAGNSPLHF
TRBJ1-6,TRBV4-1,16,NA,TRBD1,TGCGCCAGCAGCCTCCTAGGCGGCAGGGGGCCTTCACCCCTCCACTTT,CASSLLGGRGPSPLHF
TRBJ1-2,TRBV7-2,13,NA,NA,TGTGCCAGCAGCTTAGAGCGGGACTATGGCTACACCTTC,CASSLERDYGYTF
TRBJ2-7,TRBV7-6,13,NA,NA,TGTGCCAGCAGCTTGCCGGGGATGGGCGAGCAGTACTTC,CASSLPGMGEQYF
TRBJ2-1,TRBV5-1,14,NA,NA,TGCGCCAGCAGCTACGGCGCGGTGGGCAATGAGCAGTTCTTC,CASSYGAVGNEQFF